Each of the 28 T cell receptor beta chains below was sequenced from the same sample in a study of blood T cell repertoires in COVID-19. TCRdb's table, derived via immunoSEQ multiplex PCR, lists solely in-frame clones and lacks some. Among around 100,000 clones listed, 91% were seen once. What was sequenced was peripheral blood. The source of these receptors is a man aged 50-60 years with active COVID-19.

The rearrangement joins TRBV28 to TRBJ1-5; perhaps TRBD1 as D (6 bases). The CDR3 is 21 residues long. Germline V gene lookup returns CDR1 MDHEN and CDR2 SYDVKM. V was trimmed by 3 bases and J by 1 base, leaving 28 bases between them. The CDR3 DNA reads as TGTGCCAGCAGTTTTTTATCTGGGGGCGGATGGGGGTCCAGCAGCAATCAGCCCCAGCATTTT. Translation gives CASSFLSGGGWGSSSNQPQHF. The entire variable domain, with the rest obtained from reference TRBV28 and TRBJ1-5, is as follows: DVKVTQSSRYLVKRTGEKVFLECVQDMDHENMFWYRQDPGLGLRLIYFSYDVKMKEKGDIPEGYSVSREKKERFSLILESASTNQTSMYLCASSFLSGGGWGSSSNQPQHFGDGTRLSIL.

The chain couples TRBV2 to TRBJ1-1, with D maybe TRBD1 (5 bases). Germline loops: CDR1 SNHLY, CDR2 FYNNEI. Trimming stripped 8 bases from V and 2 bases from J, with 18 bases between. The CDR3 spans 15 residues. The CDR3 DNA reads TGTGCCAGCCTGACAGCCGATTTGGGAAACACTGAAGCTTTCTTT. Translation: CASLTADLGNTEAFF.

This chain links TRBV20-1 with TRBJ2-1; 8 bases align to TRBD2. CDR3 length: 16 residues. The germline gives CDR1 DFQATT, CDR2 SNEGSKA (reference sequence). The trim removed 3 bases at V and 0 bases at J, leaving 7 bases unmatched. Written as DNA, the CDR3 is TGCAGTGCTAGTTCTGAAAGCGGGAGCTCCTACAATGAGCAGTTCTTC. Translating gives CSASSESGSSYNEQFF.

This clone was recorded once. J is TRBJ2-1 and V is TRBV7-7; 8 bases agree with TRBD2. The CDR3 is 12 amino acids. J gave up 9 bases and V 3 bases, and 1 base lay outside the gene matches. The germline gives CDR1 SSHAT, CDR2 FNYEAQ (reference sequence). CDR3 residues: CASSLAGGEQFF. For the CDR3, the DNA is TGTGCCAGCAGCTTGGCGGGAGGTGAGCAGTTCTTC. Full variable domain (rest looked up from reference TRBV7-7 and TRBJ2-1): GAGVSQSPRYKVTKRGQDVTLRCDPISSHATLYWYQQALGQGPEFLTYFNYEAQPDKSGLPSDRFSAERPEGSISTLTIQRTEQRDSAMYRCASSLAGGEQFFGPGTRLTVL.

This sequence joins TRBV5-1 and TRBJ1-1; 9 nucleotides align to TRBD1. The CDR3 is made up of 19 amino acids. CDR1 is SGHRS, CDR2 YFSETQ, per germline. The ends lost 1 base at V and 0 bases at J; junction bases unmatched: 13. CDR3 protein: CASSLRGTGTGSVNTEAFF. The DNA for the CDR3 is TGCGCCAGCAGCTTGCGGGGGACCGGGACAGGGTCGGTGAACACTGAAGCTTTCTTT.

V and J are TRBV19 and TRBJ2-1, with D possibly matching TRBD2 (5 bases). V shed 8 bases and J shed 7 bases, with 18 bases lying between them. Germline assignment: CDR1 LNHDA and CDR2 SQIVND (reference sequence). The CDR3 sequence is 14 residues long. The CDR3 spells CASGGPTSGNEQFF. The CDR3 DNA is TGTGCCAGTGGCGGGCCTACTTCGGGGAATGAGCAGTTCTTC.

J is TRBJ2-1 and V is TRBV15; possibly TRBD2 for D (6 bases). This CDR3 has 16 amino acids. Per germline, CDR1 LNHNV and CDR2 YYDKDF (reference sequence). V dropped 3 bases and J dropped 9 bases, with 21 bases sitting between them. DNA for the CDR3: TGTGCCACCAGCAGTACGGGACTCACCCTAAGGGGTGAGCAGTTCTTC. It encodes CATSSTGLTLRGEQFF.

The chain couples TRBV18 to TRBJ2-2; a possible D gene is TRBD2 (5 bases). Deletions cut 4 bases from V and 0 bases from J, with 21 bases between. CDR3 length: 19 amino acids. Germline assignment: CDR1 KGHSH and CDR2 LQKENI. CDR3 coding DNA: TGTGCCAGCTCACTGATTGGAGGACGGACCCACTCGAACACCGGGGAGCTGTTTTTT. Protein: CASSLIGGRTHSNTGELFF.

The chain uses TRBV6-5 and TRBJ1-2, with 7 positions matching TRBD1. This CDR3 has 12 amino acids. The V segment lost 11 bases and the J segment 7 bases; nucleotides outside the gene matches: 10. CDR1 and CDR2 from the germline V gene are MNHEY and SVGAGI. In DNA form, the CDR3 reads TGTGCCGGCTATCAGGGGGTTCTTGGCTACACCTTC. It encodes CAGYQGVLGYTF.

The V gene is TRBV12-5, the J gene TRBJ2-1; maybe TRBD1 (6 bases). Trimming took 5 bases from V and 5 from J, leaving 13 bases between them. Germline CDR1 LGHNT, CDR2 FRNRAP. The CDR3 has 14 residues. CDR3 in DNA: TGTGCTAGTGGTGGGCAGGGGAGTCACAATGAGCAGTTCTTC. Translation: CASGGQGSHNEQFF.

The CDR3 nucleotides read TGTGCCAGCAGCCCCGCACCAAGGACAGGCGCCAGTCGTAGCAATCAGCCCCAGCATTTT. It is translated as CASSPAPRTGASRSNQPQHF. The chain employs TRBV6-6 and TRBJ1-5, with TRBD1 identical over 7 bases. The germline CDR1 and CDR2 sequences are MNHNY and SVGAGI (reference sequence). V was clipped by 6 bases and J by 0 bases; unmatched bases: 20. The CDR3 length is 20 residues.

V and J are TRBV4-2 and TRBJ2-3; D might be TRBD2 (6 bases). The V and J ends lost 3 bases and 1 base respectively, with 14 bases between them. Looked up from germline, CDR1 is LGHNA and CDR2 is YNFKEQ. There are 16 residues in the CDR3. The CDR3 DNA is TGTGCCAGCAGCCAGGAGAGGGGACTCGGCACAGATACGCAGTATTTT. This encodes CASSQERGLGTDTQYF.

The chain is built from TRBV19 and TRBJ2-7; TRBD2 agrees at 11 bases. This CDR3 is 16 amino acids long. Germline V lookup: CDR1 LNHDA, CDR2 SQIVND (reference sequence). Losses at the gene ends were 4 bases for V and 3 bases for J; bases not matched to a gene: 8. The CDR3 region is CASSTESSGGLYEQYF. The CDR3 DNA follows: TGTGCCAGTAGTACAGAGTCTAGCGGGGGGCTCTACGAGCAGTACTTC.

The chain combines TRBV5-6 with TRBJ2-5, with 7 bases matching TRBD1. The CDR3 has 14 amino acids. The V gene's germline CDR1 is SGHDT and CDR2 YYEEEE. The V gene end was trimmed by 0 bases and the J gene end by 7 bases; junction bases not matched to a gene: 6. The CDR3 protein is CASSLGQGIGTQYF. CDR3 coding DNA: TGTGCCAGCAGCTTGGGACAGGGTATCGGGACCCAGTACTTC.

V and J are TRBV5-1 and TRBJ1-1; TRBD1 agrees at 8 bases. Germline V CDR1 and CDR2: SGHRS, YFSETQ. The CDR3 contains 17 residues. The V segment lost 4 bases and the J segment 4 bases; nucleotides outside the gene matches: 15. The CDR3 loop is CASSPTLDRGVPTEAFF. CDR3 DNA sequence: TGCGCCAGCAGCCCGACCCTCGACAGGGGTGTACCCACTGAAGCTTTCTTT.

The rearrangement links TRBV13 to TRBJ2-5; possible D gene TRBD1, 6 bases. With 2 bases removed from V and 5 bases from J, the gap between germline ends came to 9 bases. This CDR3 region has 13 residues. Germline-derived CDR1 and CDR2 are PRHDT and FYEKMQ (reference sequence). This CDR3 reads CASSLRGLETQYF. The CDR3 DNA reads TGTGCCAGCAGCTTAAGGGGGTTGGAGACCCAGTACTTC.

The J gene is TRBJ1-2, the V gene TRBV27; no reliable D call. V was clipped by 3 bases and J by 2 bases, with 7 bases between them. The CDR3 covers 13 residues. Per the germline V gene, CDR1 is MNHEY and CDR2 is SMNVEV (reference sequence). The CDR3 protein is CASSFRGNYGYTF. CDR3 DNA sequence: TGTGCCAGCAGTTTCAGAGGGAACTATGGCTACACCTTC.

The sample holds one count of this clone. V usage is TRBV4-1 and J usage is TRBJ1-6, with D perhaps matching TRBD1 (5 bases). V dropped 1 base and J dropped 0 bases, with 7 bases sitting between them. The germline V gene has CDR1 MGHRA and CDR2 YSYEKL. The CDR3 covers 16 residues. The CDR3 DNA reads as TGCGCCAGCAGCCAAGGGAGGGGCTCCTATAATTCACCCCTCCACTTT. Encoded protein: CASSQGRGSYNSPLHF.

V gene TRBV9 combines with J gene TRBJ2-2, with a possible D match to TRBD2 (6 bases). V was trimmed by 7 bases and J by 2 bases, leaving 15 bases between them. CDR3 length equals 15 residues. CDR1 is SGDLS and CDR2 is YYNGEE in the germline V gene. The DNA of the CDR3 is TGTGCCAGCGGTCCAACGGGAGTCAACACCGGGGAGCTGTTTTTT. This translates into CASGPTGVNTGELFF.

J is TRBJ1-2 and V is TRBV7-2, with 10 bases that match TRBD1. The germline V gene encodes CDR1 SGHTA and CDR2 FQGNSA. The CDR3 length is 15 residues. The junction had 7 bases not matched to a gene; V was cut back by 2 bases and J by 7 bases. This chain's CDR3 is CASSLITGDRGGYTF. The CDR3 bases are TGTGCCAGCAGCTTAATTACAGGGGACAGGGGTGGCTACACCTTC.

The V call is TRBV30, the J call TRBJ2-3; weak D call: TRBD1 (5 bases). Germline V lookup: CDR1 GTSNPN, CDR2 SVGIG (reference sequence). CDR3 size: 13 residues. Trimming took 4 bases from V and 2 from J, leaving 10 bases between them. CDR3 sequence: CAWTQGNTDTQYF. CDR3 nucleotides: TGTGCCTGGACTCAGGGCAACACAGATACGCAGTATTTT.

J is TRBJ2-5 and V is TRBV19, with 9 bases fitting TRBD2. Germline CDR1 reads LNHDA; CDR2 reads SQIVND (reference sequence). The CDR3 runs to 14 residues. With 6 bases clipped from V and 2 bases from J, the junction kept 4 bases outside the gene matches. CDR3 sequence: CASSGTSPQETQYF. CDR3 nucleotides: TGTGCCAGTAGCGGGACTAGCCCACAAGAGACCCAGTACTTC.

CDR3 sequence reads: CASSPFSSYEQYV. The CDR3 DNA follows: TGTGCCAGCTCACCATTCAGCTCCTACGAGCAGTACGTC. V is TRBV18 and J is TRBJ2-7; no definite D call. The CDR3 extends over 13 amino acids. The germline V gene has CDR1 KGHSH and CDR2 LQKENI. The V gene lost 2 bases and the J gene lost 0 bases, with 5 bases spanning the gap.

The J gene is TRBJ1-2, the V gene TRBV6-6; TRBD1 might be the D (5 bases). The CDR3 runs 15 residues. Per the germline V gene, CDR1 is MNHNY and CDR2 is SVGAGI (reference sequence). V was trimmed by 4 bases and J by 8 bases, leaving 20 bases between them. Here the CDR3 reads CASSSRRLGAGGYTF. The CDR3 bases are TGTGCCAGCAGTTCTAGACGGCTTGGGGCCGGCGGCTACACCTTC.

The chain joins TRBV28 to TRBJ2-1; 7 positions match TRBD1. The germline gives CDR1 MDHEN, CDR2 SYDVKM. The CDR3 consists of 11 residues. V trimming: 6 bases; J trimming: 16 bases; junction bases outside the gene matches: 9. The CDR3 loop reads CASSSDREYFF. CDR3 nucleotide sequence: TGTGCCAGCAGCTCCGACAGGGAGTATTTCTTC.

The V call is TRBV2, the J call TRBJ1-3; D might be TRBD1 (6 bases). V was cut by 4 bases and J by 3 bases, with 10 bases left in between. The CDR3 runs 14 residues. CDR1 is SNHLY, CDR2 FYNNEI, per germline. The CDR3 reads CASSGGLGGNTIYF. DNA of the CDR3: TGTGCCAGCAGTGGGGGGCTTGGTGGAAACACCATATATTTT.

V usage is TRBV5-1 and J usage is TRBJ2-4, with 10 bases fitting TRBD2. This CDR3 spans 16 amino acids. J was trimmed by 4 bases and V by 5 bases; bases with no gene match: 9. In germline, CDR1 is SGHRS, CDR2 YFSETQ. CDR3 region: CASRPILSGRKNIQYF. For the CDR3, the DNA is TGCGCCAGCAGGCCTATCCTTAGCGGGAGGAAAAACATTCAGTACTTC.

The V call is TRBV6-5, the J call TRBJ2-1; 9 bases align to TRBD1. Looked up from germline, CDR1 is MNHEY and CDR2 is SVGAGI. V gave up 0 bases and J gave up 10 bases; unmatched junction bases: 4. The CDR3 totals 14 residues. CDR3 DNA: TGTGCCAGCAGTTACTCGACAGGGGGACGCGAGCAGTTCTTC. Its translation is CASSYSTGGREQFF.